This is a list of T cell receptor beta chains from one sample in a study of T-cell reconstitution after alpha-beta-depleted transplantation in children. MiXCR was run by TCRdb on the PCR reads, yielding one entry per CDR3 protein. The table has 150,000 to 250,000 distinct CDR3 sequences, 13% to 15% seen once; the top ten hold 13%. Material: PBMCs from the stem cell graft donor, obtained from the stem cell graft. Every receptor here comes from a human donor who donated a stem cell graft to a child with acute lymphoblastic leukemia. Each CDR3 is given without its conserved first and last residue. The D gene is left open where the match is weak.

>TRBJ1-5|TRBV25-1|TRBD1
ASSGQGDGQPQH
>TRBJ2-2|TRBV29-1|TRBD2
SVGLAGGELF
>TRBJ2-1|TRBV11-2|.
ASSLLGLEYNEQF
>TRBJ1-1|TRBV7-9|.
ASSLGRGDMNTEAF
>TRBJ2-5|TRBV5-1|.
ASSFPGSQETQY
>TRBJ2-7|TRBV9|.
ASSVGEDYEQY
>TRBJ1-6|TRBV4-1|TRBD1
ASSLGQGGSIGSPLH
>TRBJ1-5|TRBV27|.
ASSPLYSNQPQH
>TRBJ2-7|TRBV11-2|.
ASSARGHEQY
>TRBJ2-3|TRBV7-9|TRBD2
ASSSSRVAGGGDTQY
>TRBJ1-4|TRBV12-3/TRBV12-4|TRBD1
ASSLYNRGDEKLF
>TRBJ1-1|TRBV5-1|TRBD1
ASSLTSRDRGGTEAF
>TRBJ2-1|TRBV28|.
ASSLWTRLNEQF
>TRBJ2-1|TRBV5-1|.
ASSDDPRAVQF
>TRBJ2-2|TRBV28|.
ASSPMLGGELF
>TRBJ2-3|TRBV20-1|TRBD2
SARDGLAGVPRGTDTQY
>TRBJ2-5|TRBV11-2|TRBD1
ASSQNTGEETQY
>TRBJ2-7|TRBV7-9|TRBD1
ASSPLVTGATYEQY
>TRBJ2-2|TRBV20-1|.
SASGGYTGELF
>TRBJ2-7|TRBV30|TRBD2
AWSPPGLAEMYEQY
>TRBJ2-1|TRBV12-3/TRBV12-4|TRBD2
ASSSRVAGTETNEQF
>TRBJ1-2|TRBV6-2/TRBV6-3|.
ASSDARGVPLNYGYT
>TRBJ2-1|TRBV5-5|.
ASSSPLLSSNEQF
>TRBJ1-5|TRBV7-9|.
ASSLGQRQPQH
>TRBJ2-5|TRBV7-7|TRBD2
ASSLGTTLTQETQY
>TRBJ2-3|TRBV28|.
ASSLSGNADTQY
>TRBJ1-1|TRBV5-1|TRBD1
ASSPTGYDTEAF
>TRBJ1-4|TRBV11-1|.
ASSFRSGVGETNEKLF
>TRBJ2-1|TRBV7-2|.
ASSLGQLYNEQF
>TRBJ2-7|TRBV7-9|TRBD2
ASSGGTSASYEQY
>TRBJ2-5|TRBV5-1|.
ASRWGAGFETQY
>TRBJ2-2|TRBV12-3/TRBV12-4|TRBD2
ASSPSGGGTGELF
>TRBJ2-1|TRBV5-1|TRBD1
ASSLDGDRGRNEQF